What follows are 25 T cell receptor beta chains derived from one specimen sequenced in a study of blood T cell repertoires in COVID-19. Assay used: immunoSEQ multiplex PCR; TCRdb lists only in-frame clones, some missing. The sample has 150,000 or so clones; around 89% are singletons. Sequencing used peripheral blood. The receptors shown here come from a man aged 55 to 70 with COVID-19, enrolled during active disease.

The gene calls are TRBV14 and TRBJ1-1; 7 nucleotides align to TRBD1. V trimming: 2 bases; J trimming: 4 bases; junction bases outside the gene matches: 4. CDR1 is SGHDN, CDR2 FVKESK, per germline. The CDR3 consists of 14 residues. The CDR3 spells CASSQLDRATEAFF. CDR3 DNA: TGTGCCAGCAGCCAACTAGACAGGGCCACTGAAGCTTTCTTT.

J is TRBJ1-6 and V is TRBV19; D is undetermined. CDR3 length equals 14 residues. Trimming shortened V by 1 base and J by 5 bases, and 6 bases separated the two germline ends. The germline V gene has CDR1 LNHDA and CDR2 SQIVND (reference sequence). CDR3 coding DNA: TGTGCCAGTAGTATAGTGGCCGATAATTCACCCCTCCACTTT. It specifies CASSIVADNSPLHF.

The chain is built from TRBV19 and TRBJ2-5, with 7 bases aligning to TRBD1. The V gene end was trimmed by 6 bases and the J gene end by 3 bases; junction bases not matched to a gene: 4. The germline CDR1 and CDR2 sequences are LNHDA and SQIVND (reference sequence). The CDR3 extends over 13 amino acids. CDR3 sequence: CASRRQGEETQYF. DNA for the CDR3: TGTGCCAGTAGAAGACAGGGTGAAGAGACCCAGTACTTC.

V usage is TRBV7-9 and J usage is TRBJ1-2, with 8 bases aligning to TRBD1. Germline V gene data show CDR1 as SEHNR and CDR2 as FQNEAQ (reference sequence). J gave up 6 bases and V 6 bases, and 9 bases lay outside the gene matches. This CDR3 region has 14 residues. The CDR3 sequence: CASRDSGQVDGYTF. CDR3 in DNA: TGTGCCAGCAGAGACTCGGGACAGGTTGATGGCTACACCTTC.

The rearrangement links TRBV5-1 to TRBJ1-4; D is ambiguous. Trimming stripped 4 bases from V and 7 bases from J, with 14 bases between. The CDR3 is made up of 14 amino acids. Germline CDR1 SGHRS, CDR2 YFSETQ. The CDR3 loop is CASSPGSLGEKLFF. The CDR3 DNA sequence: TGCGCCAGCAGCCCGGGGAGCTTGGGTGAAAAACTGTTTTTT.

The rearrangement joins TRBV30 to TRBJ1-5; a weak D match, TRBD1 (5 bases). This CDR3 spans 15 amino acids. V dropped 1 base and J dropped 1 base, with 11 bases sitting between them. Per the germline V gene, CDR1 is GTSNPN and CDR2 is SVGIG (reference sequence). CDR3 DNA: TGTGCCTGGAGTGGGGTCGGGGGGAGCAATCAGCCCCAGCATTTT. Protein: CAWSGVGGSNQPQHF.

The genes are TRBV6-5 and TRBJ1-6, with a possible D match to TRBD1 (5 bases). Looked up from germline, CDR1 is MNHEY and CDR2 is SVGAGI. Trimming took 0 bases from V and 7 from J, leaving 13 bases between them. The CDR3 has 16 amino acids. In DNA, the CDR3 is TGTGCCAGCAGTTACTCGAGTGGGGCGACAAATTCACCCCTCCACTTT. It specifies CASSYSSGATNSPLHF.

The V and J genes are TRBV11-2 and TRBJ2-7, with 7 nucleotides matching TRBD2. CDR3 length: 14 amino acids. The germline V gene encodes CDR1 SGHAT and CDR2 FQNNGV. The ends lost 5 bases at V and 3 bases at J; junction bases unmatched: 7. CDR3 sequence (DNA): TGTGCCAGCAGCCCGGGGGGTTCCCTCTACGAGCAGTACTTC. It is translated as CASSPGGSLYEQYF.

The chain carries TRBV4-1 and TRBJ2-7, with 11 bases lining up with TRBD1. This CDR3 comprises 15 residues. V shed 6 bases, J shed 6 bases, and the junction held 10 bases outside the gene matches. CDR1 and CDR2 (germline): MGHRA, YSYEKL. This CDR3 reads CASSPSSGTGGEQYF. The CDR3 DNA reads TGCGCCAGCAGTCCCTCATCCGGGACAGGGGGCGAGCAGTACTTC.

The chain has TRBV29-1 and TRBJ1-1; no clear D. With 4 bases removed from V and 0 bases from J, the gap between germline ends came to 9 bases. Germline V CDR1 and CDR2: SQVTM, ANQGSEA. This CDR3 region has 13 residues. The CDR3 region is CSVVGRMNTEAFF. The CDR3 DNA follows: TGCAGCGTTGTGGGCAGAATGAACACTGAAGCTTTCTTT.

The CDR3 is CASSEAGLSNQPQHF. The CDR3 region has the DNA TGTGCCAGCAGTGAAGCCGGACTTAGCAATCAGCCCCAGCATTTT. The chain links TRBV2 to TRBJ1-5; no clear D. The germline V gene has CDR1 SNHLY and CDR2 FYNNEI. Deletions cut 0 bases from V and 0 bases from J, with 6 bases between. The CDR3 length is 15 residues.

The CDR3 region has the DNA TGCGCCAGCAGCCAAGGGGGAGGGTTGGGTCCGGGCAATGAGCAGTTCTTC. It yields the protein CASSQGGGLGPGNEQFF. This rearrangement joins TRBV4-3 to TRBJ2-1; 7 nucleotides align to TRBD2. This CDR3 has 17 amino acids. Germline V gene lookup returns CDR1 LGHNA and CDR2 YSLEER. Germline trimming cut 1 base from V and 6 bases from J; bases unmatched to any gene: 12.

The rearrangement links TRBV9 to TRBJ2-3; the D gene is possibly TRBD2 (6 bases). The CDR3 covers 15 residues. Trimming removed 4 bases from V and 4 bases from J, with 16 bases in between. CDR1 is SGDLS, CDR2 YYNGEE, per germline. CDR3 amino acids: CASSPPGSAADTQYF. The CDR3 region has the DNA TGTGCCAGCAGCCCCCCCGGGAGTGCCGCAGATACGCAGTATTTT.

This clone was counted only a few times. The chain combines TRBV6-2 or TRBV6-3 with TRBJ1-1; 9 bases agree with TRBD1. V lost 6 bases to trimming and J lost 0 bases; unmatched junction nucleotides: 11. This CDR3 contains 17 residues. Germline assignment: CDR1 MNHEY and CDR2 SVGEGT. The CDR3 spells CASSDIGQGRMNTEAFF. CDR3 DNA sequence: TGTGCCAGCAGCGACATAGGACAGGGGCGAATGAACACTGAAGCTTTCTTT.

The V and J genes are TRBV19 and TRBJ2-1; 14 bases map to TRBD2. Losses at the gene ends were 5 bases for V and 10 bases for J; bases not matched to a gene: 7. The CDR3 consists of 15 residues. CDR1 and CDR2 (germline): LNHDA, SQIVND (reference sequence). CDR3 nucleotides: TGTGCCAGTAGTCTCGGGACTAGCGGGGGTCGAGAGCAGTTCTTC. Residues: CASSLGTSGGREQFF.

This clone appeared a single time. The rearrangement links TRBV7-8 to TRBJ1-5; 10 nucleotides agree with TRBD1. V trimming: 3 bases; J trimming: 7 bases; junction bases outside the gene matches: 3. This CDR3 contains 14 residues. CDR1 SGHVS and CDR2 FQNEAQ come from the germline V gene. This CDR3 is CASSFGTGEQPQHF. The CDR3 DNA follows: TGTGCCAGCAGCTTTGGGACAGGGGAACAGCCCCAGCATTTT.

The CDR3 DNA sequence: TGTGCCAGCATCACCGGACAGGGGGCGGGTGGCTACACCTTC. Its translation: CASITGQGAGGYTF. The chain links TRBV5-6 to TRBJ1-2; 11 bases map to TRBD1. Germline CDR1 is SGHDT and CDR2 is YYEEEE. The CDR3 contains 14 residues. V lost 6 bases, J lost 7 bases, and 8 bases stayed unmatched. Supplemented by reference TRBV5-6 and TRBJ1-2, the full variable domain reads DAGVTQSPTHLIKTRGQQVTLRCSPKSGHDTVSWYQQALGQGPQFIFQYYEEEERQRGNFPDRFSGHQFPNYSSELNVNALLLGDSALYLCASITGQGAGGYTFGSGTRLTVV.

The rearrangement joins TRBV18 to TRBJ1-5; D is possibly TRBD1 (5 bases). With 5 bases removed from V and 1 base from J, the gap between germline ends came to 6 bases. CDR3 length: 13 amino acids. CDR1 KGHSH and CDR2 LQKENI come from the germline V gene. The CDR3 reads CASSRTSNQPQHF. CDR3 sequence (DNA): TGTGCCAGCTCAAGGACAAGCAATCAGCCCCAGCATTTT.

The CDR3 protein is CASSQTSSQPQHF. The CDR3 nucleotides are TGTGCCAGCAGCCAAACCTCCAGTCAGCCCCAGCATTTT. J is TRBJ1-5 and V is TRBV7-9, with D hard to call. The CDR3 contains 13 residues. V shed 5 bases and J shed 6 bases, with 11 bases lying between them. Germline V gene sequence: CDR1 SEHNR, CDR2 FQNEAQ (reference sequence).

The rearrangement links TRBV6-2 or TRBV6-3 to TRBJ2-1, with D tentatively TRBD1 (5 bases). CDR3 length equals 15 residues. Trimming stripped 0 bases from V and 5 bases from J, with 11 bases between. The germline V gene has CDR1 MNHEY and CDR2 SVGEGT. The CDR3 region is CASSYSSIGDNEQFF. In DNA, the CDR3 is TGTGCCAGCAGTTACTCGAGTATAGGGGACAATGAGCAGTTCTTC.

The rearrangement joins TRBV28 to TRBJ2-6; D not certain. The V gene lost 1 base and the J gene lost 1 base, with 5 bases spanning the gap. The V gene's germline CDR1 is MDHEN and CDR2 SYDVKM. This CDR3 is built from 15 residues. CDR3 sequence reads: CASSLSGSGANVLTF. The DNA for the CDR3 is TGTGCCAGCAGTTTATCAGGATCTGGGGCCAACGTCCTGACTTTC.

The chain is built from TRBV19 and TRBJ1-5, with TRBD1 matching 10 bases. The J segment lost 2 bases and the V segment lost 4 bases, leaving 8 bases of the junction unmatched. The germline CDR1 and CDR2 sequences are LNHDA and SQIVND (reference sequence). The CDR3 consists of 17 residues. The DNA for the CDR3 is TGTGCCAGTAGTACCCGACAGGGGGCGATCGGCAATCAGCCCCAGCATTTT. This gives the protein CASSTRQGAIGNQPQHF.

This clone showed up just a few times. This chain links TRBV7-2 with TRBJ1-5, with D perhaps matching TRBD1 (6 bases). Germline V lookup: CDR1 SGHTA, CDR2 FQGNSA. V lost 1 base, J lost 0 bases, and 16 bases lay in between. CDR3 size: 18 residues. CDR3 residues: CASSLDWVGTYSNQPQHF. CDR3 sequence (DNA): TGTGCCAGCAGCTTAGATTGGGTAGGGACATATAGCAATCAGCCCCAGCATTTT. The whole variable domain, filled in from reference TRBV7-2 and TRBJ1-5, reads GAGVSQSPSNKVTEKGKDVELRCDPISGHTALYWYRQSLGQGLEFLIYFQGNSAPDKSGLPSDRFSAERTGGSVSTLTIQRTQQEDSAVYLCASSLDWVGTYSNQPQHFGDGTRLSIL.

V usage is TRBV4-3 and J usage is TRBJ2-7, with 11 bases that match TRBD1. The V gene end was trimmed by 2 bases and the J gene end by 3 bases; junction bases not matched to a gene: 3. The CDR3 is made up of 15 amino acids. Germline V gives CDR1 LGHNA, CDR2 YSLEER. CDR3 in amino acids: CASSQRGTGGYEQYF. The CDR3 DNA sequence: TGCGCCAGCAGCCAAAGGGGGACAGGGGGCTACGAGCAGTACTTC.

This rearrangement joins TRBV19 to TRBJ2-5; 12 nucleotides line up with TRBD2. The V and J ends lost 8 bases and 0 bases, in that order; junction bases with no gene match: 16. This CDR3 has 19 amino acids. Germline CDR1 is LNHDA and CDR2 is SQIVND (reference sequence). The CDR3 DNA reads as TGTGCCAGTGCGTCGGGGCTAGCGGGGGGGAAGGTGGACCAAGAGACCCAGTACTTC. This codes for CASASGLAGGKVDQETQYF. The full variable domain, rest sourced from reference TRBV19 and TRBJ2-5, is DGGITQSPKYLFRKEGQNVTLSCEQNLNHDAMYWYRQDPGQGLRLIYYSQIVNDFQKGDIAEGYSVSREKKESFPLTVTSAQKNPTAFYLCASASGLAGGKVDQETQYFGPGTRLLVL.